This T cell receptor beta chain was identified during a study of blood T cell repertoires in COVID-19. Study summary: The United States, Italy and Spain provided the acute and convalescent COVID-19 samples. T cells, B-cell-depleted T cells, or PBMCs supplied cDNA or gDNA.

The data were produced by immunoSEQ multiplex PCR, yet TCRdb's version contains in-frame clones alone and is incomplete. This sample has about 59,000 clones, with approximately 92% found just once. In its sample, this clone was seen once. Germline V gene lookup returns CDR1 MDHEN and CDR2 SYDVKM. This CDR3 is built from 13 residues. With 2 bases clipped from V and 8 bases from J, the junction kept 4 bases outside the gene matches. This TCR was recovered from a man older than 75 with acute or convalescent COVID-19. The source material was peripheral blood. V gene TRBV28 combines with J gene TRBJ1-2; 8 bases fit TRBD1. This chain's CDR3 is CASSLPDRDGYTF. As DNA, the CDR3 is TGTGCCAGCAGTTTACCGGACAGGGACGGCTACACCTTC.